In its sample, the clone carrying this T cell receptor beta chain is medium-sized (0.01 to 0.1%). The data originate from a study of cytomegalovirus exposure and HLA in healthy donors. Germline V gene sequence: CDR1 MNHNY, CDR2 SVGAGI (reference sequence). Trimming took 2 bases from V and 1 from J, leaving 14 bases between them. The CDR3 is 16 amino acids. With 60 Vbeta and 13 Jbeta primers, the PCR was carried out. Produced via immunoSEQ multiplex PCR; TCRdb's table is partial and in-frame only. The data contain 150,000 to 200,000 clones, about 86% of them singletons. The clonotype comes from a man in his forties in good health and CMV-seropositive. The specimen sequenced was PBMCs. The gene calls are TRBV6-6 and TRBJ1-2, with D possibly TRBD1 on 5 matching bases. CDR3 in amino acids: CASSYPGSGDNYGYTF. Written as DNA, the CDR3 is TGTGCCAGCAGTTACCCGGGGTCGGGGGATAACTATGGCTACACCTTC.